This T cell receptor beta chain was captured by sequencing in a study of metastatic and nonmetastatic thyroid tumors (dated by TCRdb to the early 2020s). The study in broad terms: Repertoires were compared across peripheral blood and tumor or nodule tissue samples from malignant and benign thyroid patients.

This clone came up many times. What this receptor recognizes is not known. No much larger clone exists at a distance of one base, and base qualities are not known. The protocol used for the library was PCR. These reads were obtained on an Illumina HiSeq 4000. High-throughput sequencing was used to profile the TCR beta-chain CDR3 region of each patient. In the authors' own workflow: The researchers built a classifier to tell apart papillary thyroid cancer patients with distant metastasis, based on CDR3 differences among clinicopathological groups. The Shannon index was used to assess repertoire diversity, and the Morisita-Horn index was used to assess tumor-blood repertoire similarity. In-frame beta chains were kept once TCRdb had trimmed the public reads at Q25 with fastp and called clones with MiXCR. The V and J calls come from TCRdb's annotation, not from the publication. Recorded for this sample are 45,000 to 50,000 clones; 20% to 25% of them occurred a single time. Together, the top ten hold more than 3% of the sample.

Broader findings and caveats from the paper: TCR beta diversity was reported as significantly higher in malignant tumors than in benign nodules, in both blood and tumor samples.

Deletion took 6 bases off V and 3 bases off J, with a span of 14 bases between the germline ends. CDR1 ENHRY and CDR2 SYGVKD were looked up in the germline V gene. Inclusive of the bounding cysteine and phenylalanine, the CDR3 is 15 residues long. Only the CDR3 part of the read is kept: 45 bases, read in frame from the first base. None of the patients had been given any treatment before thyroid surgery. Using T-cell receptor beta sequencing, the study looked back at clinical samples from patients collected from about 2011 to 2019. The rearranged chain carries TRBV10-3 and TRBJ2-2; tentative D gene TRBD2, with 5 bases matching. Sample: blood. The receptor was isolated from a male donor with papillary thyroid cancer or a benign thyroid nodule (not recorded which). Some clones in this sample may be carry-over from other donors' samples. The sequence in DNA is TGTGCCATCAGGGATGATTACGGGGACACCGGGGAGCTGTTTTTT. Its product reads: CAIRDDYGDTGELFF.